The clone carrying this TCR beta chain has a count of ten or more. At one end, the junction sequence differs from germline, possibly due to a read error. This CDR3 spans 15 amino acids. CDR1 and CDR2 (germline): DFQATT, SNEGSKA (reference sequence). TCRdb reprocessed the 5' RACE reads with MiXCR, giving one entry per CDR3 protein. Of around 67,000 distinct CDR3 sequences listed, approximately 16% are singletons. These data originate in a study of HIV-infected patients and healthy controls. The rearrangement joins TRBV20-1 to TRBJ2-1; 8 nucleotides agree with TRBD1. This TCR was sampled from a human donor in good health. The source material was CD4+ T cells from blood. The CDR3 is CSARGTGTSNNEQFF. In DNA, the CDR3 is TGCAGTGCTAGGGGGACAGGTACCTCCAACAATGAGCAGTTCTTC.